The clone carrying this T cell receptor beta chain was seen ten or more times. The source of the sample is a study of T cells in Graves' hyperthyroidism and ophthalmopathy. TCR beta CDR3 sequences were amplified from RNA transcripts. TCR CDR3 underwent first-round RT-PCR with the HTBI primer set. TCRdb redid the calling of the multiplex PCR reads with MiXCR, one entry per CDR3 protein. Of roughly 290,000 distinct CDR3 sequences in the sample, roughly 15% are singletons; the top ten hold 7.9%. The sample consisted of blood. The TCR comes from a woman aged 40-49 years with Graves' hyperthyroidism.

Here the CDR3 DNA reads TGTGCCAGCAGTGAATTGAGGGGCAATAGCAATCAGCCCCAGCATTTT. Its protein is CASSELRGNSNQPQHF. The J gene is TRBJ1-5, the V gene TRBV6-1; a possible D gene is TRBD1 (5 bases). V was cut by 2 bases and J by 0 bases, with 11 bases left in between. Per the germline V gene, CDR1 is MNHNS and CDR2 is SASEGT. The CDR3 loop spans 16 amino acids.